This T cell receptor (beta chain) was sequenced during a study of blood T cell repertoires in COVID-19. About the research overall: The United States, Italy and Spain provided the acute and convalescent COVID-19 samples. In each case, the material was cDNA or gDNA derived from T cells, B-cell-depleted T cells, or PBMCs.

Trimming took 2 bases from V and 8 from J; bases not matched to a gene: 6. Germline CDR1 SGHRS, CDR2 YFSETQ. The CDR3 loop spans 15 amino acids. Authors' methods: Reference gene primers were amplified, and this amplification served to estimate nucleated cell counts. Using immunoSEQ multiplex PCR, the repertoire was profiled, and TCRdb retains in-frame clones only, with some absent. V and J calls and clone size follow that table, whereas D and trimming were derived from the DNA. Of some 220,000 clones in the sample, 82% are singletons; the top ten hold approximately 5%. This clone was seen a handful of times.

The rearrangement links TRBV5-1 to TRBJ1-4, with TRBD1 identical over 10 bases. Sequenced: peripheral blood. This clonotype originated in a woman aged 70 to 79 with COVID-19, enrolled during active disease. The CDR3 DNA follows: TGCGCCAGCAGCTTAGGGGACAGGGGAGTGGAAAAACTGTTTTTT. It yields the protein CASSLGDRGVEKLFF.